These 18 T cell receptor beta chains originate from one sample sequenced in a study of monozygotic twins with cystic fibrosis (dated by TCRdb to the early 2020s). The method behind the library was the immunoSEQ multiplex PCR assay. The source is immuneACCESS, and TCRdb retained only in-frame sequences with V and J called. Part of the clones is not carried over; for the studies checked, unresolved V genes explain less than half of this, and the remainder is unexplained. The sample data list about 14,000 clones, and over 80% of these were observed just once. The ten most abundant clones make up approximately 9.1% of the sample. Sequencing input: blood. Receptors originate from a girl aged 2-15 years with cystic fibrosis.

The CDR3 region is CASSFLTSGSQDTQYF. The CDR3 region has the DNA TGTGCCAGCAGCTTTCTAACTAGCGGGAGTCAAGATACGCAGTATTTT. The chain is built from TRBV11-2 and TRBJ2-3, with 11 bases identical to TRBD2. This CDR3 spans 16 amino acids. Germline V CDR1 and CDR2: SGHAT, FQNNGV. V lost 3 bases to trimming and J lost 5 bases; unmatched junction nucleotides: 7.

The rearrangement links TRBV20-1 to TRBJ1-2; no definite D call. V lost 4 bases and J lost 5, with 8 bases in between. Germline CDR1 reads DFQATT; CDR2 reads SNEGSKA (reference sequence). This CDR3 has 11 residues. This CDR3 is CSATTRYGYTF. CDR3 in DNA: TGCAGTGCTACCACGAGATATGGCTACACCTTC.

The chain uses TRBV29-1 and TRBJ2-1; tentatively, D is TRBD2 (5 bases). CDR1 and CDR2 (germline): SQVTM, ANQGSEA. V was clipped by 3 bases and J by 0 bases, with 12 bases between them. The CDR3 is made up of 15 amino acids. CDR3 DNA sequence: TGCAGCGTTGAGGGTAGCGTCTCCTCCTACAATGAGCAGTTCTTC. Its protein is CSVEGSVSSYNEQFF.

The genes are TRBV28 and TRBJ2-7; 9 nucleotides match TRBD1. Germline trimming cut 6 bases from V and 3 bases from J; bases unmatched to any gene: 9. Per germline, CDR1 MDHEN and CDR2 SYDVKM. CDR3 length: 15 amino acids. The CDR3, as DNA: TGTGCCAGCAGATCGCCCGGGACAGGGCGCTACGAGCAGTACTTC. Residues: CASRSPGTGRYEQYF.

This clone was recorded only once. The rearrangement links TRBV6-7 to TRBJ2-1, with D unclear. TRBV6-7 is an ORF; its function is uncertain. CDR3 length: 12 residues. The germline V and J ends were trimmed by 2 bases and 10 bases, with 9 bases remaining between them. The CDR3 region is CASSYPPAEQFF. The DNA of the CDR3 is TGTGCCAGCAGTTACCCCCCAGCGGAGCAGTTCTTC.

The chain is built from TRBV27 and TRBJ1-1; a weak D match, TRBD1 (5 bases). This CDR3 region has 13 residues. Trimming removed 7 bases from V and 3 bases from J, with 12 bases in between. CDR1 and CDR2 (germline): MNHEY, SMNVEV (reference sequence). The CDR3 region has the DNA TGTGCCAGCAACAGGAAGTCGTACACTGAAGCTTTCTTT. Translating it yields CASNRKSYTEAFF.

The chain has TRBV27 and TRBJ1-5; 11 bases fit TRBD1. This CDR3 is built from 16 residues. J lost 2 bases, V lost 10 bases, and 10 bases had no gene match. CDR1 and CDR2 from the germline V gene are MNHEY and SMNVEV (reference sequence). The DNA for the CDR3 is TGTGCCACCAGGACAGGGGGCGTTTCTGGCAATCAGCCCCAGCATTTT. Translated, it gives CATRTGGVSGNQPQHF.

V and J are TRBV13 and TRBJ2-2; 14 bases fit TRBD2. The CDR3 is 16 amino acids. Germline values: CDR1 PRHDT, CDR2 FYEKMQ (reference sequence). V lost 3 bases, J lost 6 bases, and 3 bases stayed unmatched. Here the CDR3 reads CASSLTSGRAPGELFF. The CDR3 DNA sequence: TGTGCCAGCAGCTTGACTAGCGGGAGGGCCCCCGGGGAGCTGTTTTTT.

This sequence joins TRBV25-1 and TRBJ2-3; D unclear. CDR1 and CDR2 (germline): MGHDK, SYGVNS. CDR3 size: 12 residues. Trimming took off 4 bases at V and 1 base at J, with 3 bases between the two ends. DNA for the CDR3: TGTGCCAGCAGTGCTGGCACAGATACGCAGTATTTT. Translated, it gives CASSAGTDTQYF. The variable domain in full, completed from reference TRBV25-1 and TRBJ2-3, reads EADIYQTPRYLVIGTGKKITLECSQTMGHDKMYWYQQDPGMELHLIHYSYGVNSTEKGDLSSESTVSRIRTEHFPLTLESARPSHTSQYLCASSAGTDTQYFGPGTRLTVL.

The chain carries TRBV5-1 and TRBJ2-3, with 7 bases identical to TRBD2. The CDR3 runs 13 residues. Germline V lookup: CDR1 SGHRS, CDR2 YFSETQ. Trimming at V came to 6 bases and at J to 1 base, leaving 2 bases not matched to a gene. CDR3 coding DNA: TGCGCCAGCACAACTAGCGGCACAGATACGCAGTATTTT. Translated, it gives CASTTSGTDTQYF.

J is TRBJ2-1 and V is TRBV7-2; no definite D call. The germline V gene encodes CDR1 SGHTA and CDR2 FQGNSA. Trimming removed 1 base from V and 7 bases from J, with 17 bases in between. This CDR3 spans 16 amino acids. The DNA of the CDR3 is TGTGCCAGCAGCTTAGTGGGCCAAACCAAACGGAATGAGCAGTTCTTC. Residues: CASSLVGQTKRNEQFF.

This clone was seen only a few times. The gene calls are TRBV2 and TRBJ1-2; D gene ambiguous. V lost 3 bases, J lost 2 bases, and 7 bases lay in between. This CDR3 region has 13 residues. Germline CDR1 and CDR2: SNHLY and FYNNEI. The CDR3 loop reads CASSEVRNYGYTF. Written as DNA, the CDR3 is TGTGCCAGCAGTGAGGTCCGCAACTATGGCTACACCTTC.

J is TRBJ1-2 and V is TRBV10-2; no firm D call. With 3 bases removed from V and 4 bases from J, the gap between germline ends came to 9 bases. CDR3 length: 13 residues. Germline CDR1 reads WSHSY; CDR2 reads SAAADI. The CDR3 is CASSEVFSYGYTF. The CDR3 DNA reads TGCGCCAGCAGTGAAGTCTTCTCCTATGGCTACACCTTC.

This rearrangement joins TRBV6-1 to TRBJ2-7; either TRBD1 or TRBD2 may supply D (5 bases each). The V gene's germline CDR1 is MNHNS and CDR2 SASEGT. CDR3 length: 15 amino acids. The V and J ends lost 2 bases and 0 bases respectively, with 11 bases between them. The CDR3 loop is CASSEKGTASYEQYF. The CDR3 DNA is TGTGCCAGCAGTGAAAAAGGGACGGCCTCCTACGAGCAGTACTTC.

This rearrangement joins TRBV7-9 to TRBJ2-7, with 7 bases matching TRBD2. Germline V CDR1 and CDR2: SEHNR, FQNEAQ (reference sequence). The CDR3 is 15 amino acids. V gave up 4 bases and J gave up 3 bases; unmatched junction bases: 9. This CDR3 is CASSYRSSGRYEQYF. CDR3 DNA: TGTGCCAGCAGCTATCGATCTAGCGGACGCTACGAGCAGTACTTC.

The V gene is TRBV5-3, the J gene TRBJ1-1; D gene ambiguous. TRBV5-3 counts as an open reading frame of uncertain function. The V gene lost 0 bases and the J gene lost 3 bases, with 6 bases spanning the gap. CDR3 size: 13 residues. CDR3 sequence: CARSLGADTEAFF. The CDR3 coding sequence is TGTGCCAGAAGCTTGGGGGCAGACACTGAAGCTTTCTTT.

The chain has TRBV21-1 and TRBJ2-7; the D call in the table, TRBD2, was not verified against the DNA. TRBV21-1 is designated a pseudogene. The CDR3 contains 15 residues. The CDR3 bases are TGTGCCAGCAGCAAAGTTCAGCGGGACTCCTACGAGCAGTACTTC. As protein: CASSKVQRDSYEQYF.

CDR3 in DNA: TGTGCCAGCAGCCGACAGGATCTGGGCTACGAGCAGTACTTC. As protein: CASSRQDLGYEQYF. The chain carries TRBV6-1 and TRBJ2-7, with a weak D call TRBD1 (6 bases). The V and J ends lost 6 bases and 3 bases respectively, with 15 bases between them. CDR3 length equals 14 residues. CDR1 and CDR2 from the germline V gene are MNHNS and SASEGT.